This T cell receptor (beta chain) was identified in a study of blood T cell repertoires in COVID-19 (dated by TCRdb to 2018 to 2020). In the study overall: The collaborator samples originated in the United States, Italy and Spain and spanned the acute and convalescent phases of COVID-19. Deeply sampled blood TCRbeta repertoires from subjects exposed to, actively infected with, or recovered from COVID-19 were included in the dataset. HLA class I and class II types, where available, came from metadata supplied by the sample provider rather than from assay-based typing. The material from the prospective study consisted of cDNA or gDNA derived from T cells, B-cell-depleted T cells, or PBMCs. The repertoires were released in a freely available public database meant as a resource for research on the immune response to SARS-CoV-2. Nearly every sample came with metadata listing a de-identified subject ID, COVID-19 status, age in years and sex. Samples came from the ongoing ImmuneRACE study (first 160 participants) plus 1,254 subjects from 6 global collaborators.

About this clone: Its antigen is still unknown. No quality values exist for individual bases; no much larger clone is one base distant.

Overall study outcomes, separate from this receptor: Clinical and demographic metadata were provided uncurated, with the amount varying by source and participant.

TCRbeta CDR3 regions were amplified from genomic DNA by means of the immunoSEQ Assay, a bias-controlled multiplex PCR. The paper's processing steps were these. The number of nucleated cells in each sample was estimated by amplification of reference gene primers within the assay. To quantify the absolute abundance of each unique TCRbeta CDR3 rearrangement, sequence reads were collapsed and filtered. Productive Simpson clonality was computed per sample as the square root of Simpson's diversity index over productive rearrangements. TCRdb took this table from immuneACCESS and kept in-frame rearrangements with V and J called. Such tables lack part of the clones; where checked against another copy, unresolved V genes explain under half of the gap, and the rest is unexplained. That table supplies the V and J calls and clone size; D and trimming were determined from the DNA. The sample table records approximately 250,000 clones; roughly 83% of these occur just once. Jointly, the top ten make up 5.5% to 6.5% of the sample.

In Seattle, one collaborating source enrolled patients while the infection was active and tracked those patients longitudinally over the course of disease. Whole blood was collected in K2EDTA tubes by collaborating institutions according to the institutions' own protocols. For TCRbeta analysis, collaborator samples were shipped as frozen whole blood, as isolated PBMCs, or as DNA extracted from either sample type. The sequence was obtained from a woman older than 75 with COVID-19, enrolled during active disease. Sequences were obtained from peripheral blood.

Here the CDR3 is given as CATSDGGVHTQYF. The DNA reads as follows: TGTGCCACCAGTGATGGGGGGGTCCATACGCAGTATTTT. The chain links TRBV24-1 with TRBJ2-3, and 7 bases in between align with TRBD2. At the junction V is shortened by 3 bases and J by 7 bases; bases outside the gene matches: 3. Based on the germline V gene, the CDR1 and CDR2 sequences are KGHDR and SFDVKD. Taken from cysteine to phenylalanine, the CDR3 has 13 residues. This entry keeps only the CDR3 DNA: 39 bases, framed from base 1.